The following is a T cell receptor beta chain sequence with its context. The antigen is not known. This record comes from a study of beta chain features in type 1 diabetes. Study-level results: The study found moderately but significantly shorter TCRB CDR3s in all four CD4+ subsets of Type 1 diabetes patients.

Germline lookup yields CDR1 LGHNA and CDR2 YNFKEQ. The V gene lost 4 bases and the J gene lost 8 bases, with 6 bases spanning the gap. This CDR3 has 11 amino acids. CD4+ naive, central memory, regulatory and stem cell-like memory subsets were isolated by sorting on CD45RO/CCR7/CD25/CD127/CD95/CD27. What was sequenced were expressed TCRB transcripts, since all of the isolated RNA had been reverse transcribed. Clones were read by immunoSEQ multiplex PCR, and TCRdb kept only the in-frame ones, dropping some. The sample carries some 640,000 clones, more than 13% recorded once. V gene TRBV4-2 combines with J gene TRBJ2-1, with D hard to call. The sample was naive CD4+ T cells from blood. This receptor was obtained from a man aged 18 to 30 with type 1 diabetes. The CDR3 DNA follows: TGTGCCAGCAGCCCCCGCTATGAGCAGTTCTTC. Translated, it gives CASSPRYEQFF.